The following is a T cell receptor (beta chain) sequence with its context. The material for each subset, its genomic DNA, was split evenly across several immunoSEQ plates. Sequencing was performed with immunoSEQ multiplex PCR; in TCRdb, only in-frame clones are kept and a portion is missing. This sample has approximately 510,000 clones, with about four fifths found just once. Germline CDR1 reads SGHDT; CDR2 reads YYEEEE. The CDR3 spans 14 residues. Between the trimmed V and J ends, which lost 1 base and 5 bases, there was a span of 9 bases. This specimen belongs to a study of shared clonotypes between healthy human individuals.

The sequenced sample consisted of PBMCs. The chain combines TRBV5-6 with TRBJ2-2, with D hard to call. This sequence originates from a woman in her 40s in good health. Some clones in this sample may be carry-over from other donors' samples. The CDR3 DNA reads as TGTGCCAGCAGCTTGTACCAGCTAACCGGGGAGCTGTTTTTT. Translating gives CASSLYQLTGELFF.